The rows below give T cell receptor beta chains drawn from one sample of a study of blood T cells in healthy people across ages. One entry per CDR3 protein, called by TCRdb with MiXCR from the 5' RACE reads. Of approximately 2,000,000 distinct CDR3 sequences listed, around 40% are singletons. Material: blood. Receptors originate from a human donor in good health. CDR3s include the opening cysteine and the closing phenylalanine or tryptophan. The D gene is left open where the match is weak. The size of a clone is reported for some rows only, either as once, few or many, or as a class for expanded clones.

v_gene	abundance	d_gene	j_gene	CDR3aa	CDR3nt
TRBV6-1	.	TRBD1	TRBJ2-7	CASSASGTGNEQYF	TGTGCCAGCAGTGCCTCCGGGACAGGCAACGAGCAGTACTTC
TRBV21-1	.	.	TRBJ2-6	CASSKKQQGRQPGADVLTF	TGTGCCAGCAGCAAAAAGCAACAGGGAAGACAGCCTGGGGCCGACGTCCTGACTTTC
TRBV7-3	.	.	TRBJ1-3	CASSPPTGFRHTIYF	TGTGCCAGCAGCCCCCCAACAGGGTTTCGACACACCATATATTTT
TRBV9	many	TRBD1	TRBJ2-7	CASSAGTGGSYEQYF	TGTGCCAGCAGCGCCGGGACAGGGGGCTCCTACGAGCAGTACTTC
TRBV7-2	.	.	TRBJ1-5	CASSLYLSNQPQHF	TGTGCCAGCAGCTTATATTTGAGCAATCAGCCCCAGCATTTT
TRBV4-1	.	.	TRBJ1-4	CASSPNPRGKEKLFF	TGCGCCAGCAGCCCAAATCCTAGGGGAAAAGAAAAACTGTTTTTT
TRBV5-1	.	TRBD2	TRBJ2-5	CASSLPIAGEKETQYF	TGCGCCAGCAGCTTGCCGATAGCGGGGGAAAAAGAGACCCAGTACTTC
TRBV7-9	many	.	TRBJ2-1	CASSLGTPQRDNDVQFF	TGTGCCAGCAGCTTAGGGACTCCGCAACGAGACAATGATGTGCAGTTCTTC
TRBV12-3/TRBV12-4	.	TRBD1	TRBJ1-2	CASSYIAGTGDCYGYTF	TGTGCCAGCAGTTACATTGCCGGGACAGGGGATTGCTATGGCTACACCTTC
TRBV4-3	.	TRBD2	TRBJ2-3	CASSRTSVAGTQYF	TGCGCCAGCAGCCGGACTAGCGTGGCAGGTACGCAGTATTTT
TRBV6-5	once	.	TRBJ2-3	CASSLGRNPGDTQYF	TGTGCCAGCAGTTTAGGCCGAAACCCTGGGGATACGCAGTATTTT
TRBV12-3/TRBV12-4	.	.	TRBJ1-4	CASSLTGLHEKLFF	TGTGCCAGCAGTTTGACAGGCCTTCATGAAAAACTGTTTTTT
TRBV12-3/TRBV12-4	.	TRBD2	TRBJ2-3	CASSSRRGSTGTQYF	TGTGCCAGCAGTTCTCGGCGGGGGAGCACAGGTACGCAGTATTTT
TRBV5-5	.	TRBD1	TRBJ2-1	CASSHGQGFYNEQFF	TGTGCCAGCAGCCACGGACAGGGATTTTACAATGAGCAGTTCTTC
TRBV5-1	many	TRBD1	TRBJ1-2	CASAIRTGTVGYTF	TGCGCCAGCGCCATTCGGACCGGGACAGTCGGCTACACCTTC
TRBV29-1	few	.	TRBJ2-7	CSVASTWPHEQYF	TGCAGCGTTGCCTCCACCTGGCCTCACGAGCAGTACTTC
TRBV4-3	.	.	TRBJ2-7	CASSMTSSRPQYF	TGCGCCAGCAGCATGACTAGTAGTAGGCCCCAGTACTTC
TRBV28	.	TRBD2	TRBJ2-2	CASTTSGGTGELFF	TGTGCCAGCACGACTAGCGGGGGGACCGGGGAGCTGTTTTTT
TRBV30	.	.	TRBJ1-5	CAWSSNQMEPQHF	TGTGCCTGGAGTTCGAATCAAATGGAGCCCCAGCATTTT
TRBV29-1	.	.	TRBJ2-3	CSVSTEAVTDTQYF	TGCAGCGTCTCGACAGAAGCCGTCACAGATACGCAGTATTTT
TRBV15	few	.	TRBJ2-7	CATSRAGSYNEQYF	TGTGCCACCAGCAGAGCTGGGTCCTACAATGAGCAGTACTTC
TRBV29-1	few	.	TRBJ1-5	CSVGTNQPQHF	TGCAGCGTCGGAACAAATCAGCCCCAGCATTTT
TRBV12-5	.	TRBD1	TRBJ1-6	CASGLVGQGGPLHF	TGTGCTAGTGGTTTGGTGGGACAGGGTGGCCCCCTCCACTTT
TRBV21-1	.	.	TRBJ1-6	CASSGQGPQSYNSPLHF	TGTGCCAGCAGCGGCCAGGGACCGCAGTCCTATAATTCACCCCTCCACTTT
TRBV10-3	few	.	TRBJ2-7	CAISGGAGIYEQYF	TGTGCCATCAGTGGAGGGGCAGGGATTTACGAGCAGTACTTC
TRBV20-1	few	.	TRBJ2-3	CSARARGTDTQYF	TGCAGTGCTAGAGCCAGGGGTACAGATACGCAGTATTTT
TRBV11-2	.	TRBD2	TRBJ2-1	CASSFVAGGPEQFF	TGTGCCAGCAGCTTCGTGGCGGGGGGACCCGAGCAGTTCTTC
TRBV4-1	.	.	TRBJ2-7	CASSQVRNPDRSPFGQYF	TGCGCCAGCAGCCAAGTTCGAAACCCTGACAGGTCCCCTTTCGGGCAGTACTTC
TRBV2	few	TRBD1	TRBJ2-1	CASSRDRWSNEQFF	TGTGCCAGCAGTCGGGACAGGTGGTCCAATGAGCAGTTCTTC
TRBV15	.	.	TRBJ2-6	CATSSSTGSGANVLTF	TGTGCCACCAGCAGTAGTACAGGCTCTGGGGCCAACGTCCTGACTTTC
TRBV29-1	.	.	TRBJ1-2	CSVRPGGSYGYTF	TGCAGCGTTCGGCCGGGGGGCAGCTATGGCTACACCTTC
TRBV5-5	few	.	TRBJ2-7	CASSADLSSEQYF	TGTGCCAGCAGCGCGGACCTTTCGAGCGAGCAGTACTTC
TRBV7-9	few	.	TRBJ1-2	CASSPTVGDGYTF	TGTGCCAGCAGCCCCACAGTCGGGGATGGCTACACCTTC
TRBV20-1	.	.	TRBJ1-6	CSSGRNYNSPLHF	TGCAGCTCAGGGAGGAACTATAATTCACCCCTCCACTTT
TRBV20-1	few	.	TRBJ2-7	CSAIREGGGEQYF	TGCAGTGCTATAAGGGAGGGAGGGGGCGAGCAGTACTTC
TRBV2	.	.	TRBJ2-7	CASSERDIPYEQYF	TGTGCCAGCAGTGAGAGGGACATACCCTACGAGCAGTACTTC
TRBV2	.	TRBD1	TRBJ2-1	CASSDGTGIHNEQFF	TGTGCCAGCAGTGACGGGACAGGGATCCACAATGAGCAGTTCTTC
TRBV12-3/TRBV12-4	.	.	TRBJ1-2	CASSLAGGSNYGYTF	TGTGCCAGCAGTTTAGCGGGTGGCAGCAACTATGGCTACACCTTC
TRBV14	.	.	TRBJ1-2	CASSQDGAGFRYTF	TGTGCCAGCAGCCAAGATGGGGCAGGATTCCGCTACACCTTC
TRBV20-1	.	.	TRBJ1-2	CSARALPRGQGYGYTF	TGCAGTGCTAGAGCTTTGCCCCGGGGGCAGGGGTATGGCTACACCTTC
TRBV19	.	.	TRBJ2-7	CASSIHGGEQYF	TGTGCCAGTAGTATCCATGGGGGCGAGCAGTACTTC
TRBV11-2	few	.	TRBJ2-5	CASSLTGIGETQYF	TGTGCCAGCAGCTTAACAGGGATAGGAGAGACCCAGTACTTC
TRBV5-1	.	.	TRBJ1-2	CASSLVGYDKPNYGYTF	TGCGCCAGCAGCTTGGTCGGTTACGACAAGCCTAACTATGGCTACACCTTC
TRBV10-3	few	TRBD2	TRBJ2-1	CAISEYGTGTSYNEQFF	TGTGCCATCAGTGAGTATGGAACAGGGACTAGCTACAATGAGCAGTTCTTC
TRBV7-2	once	TRBD1	TRBJ1-5	CASSLKGGVFSQPQHF	TGTGCCAGCAGCTTAAAAGGGGGCGTCTTTTCTCAGCCCCAGCATTTT
TRBV20-1	few	.	TRBJ2-3	CSANGPTPSDTQYF	TGCAGTGCTAACGGGCCTACCCCATCAGATACGCAGTATTTT